This T cell receptor beta chain was recorded in a study of metastatic and nonmetastatic thyroid tumors. About the research overall: Peripheral blood and tumor or nodule samples from malignant and benign thyroid patients were compared.

Germline V gives CDR1 MDHEN, CDR2 SYDVKM. With 6 bases clipped from V and 7 bases from J, the junction kept 7 bases outside the gene matches. The CDR3 spans 13 residues. On this clone itself: Antigen unknown.

Original data processing: Researchers built a distant-metastasis classifier for papillary thyroid cancer that drew on CDR3 differences across clinicopathological groups. TCRdb re-called the PCR reads through MiXCR. For this entry, the V and J calls and clone size follow TCRdb and not the study's own pipeline. The sample shows tens of thousands of clones, about 25% of them seen only once. General study findings and limits: In blood and tumor, TCR beta diversity was reportedly significantly higher in malignant thyroid tumors than in benign nodules.

The entire patient cohort was treatment-naive prior to thyroid surgery. V gene TRBV28 combines with J gene TRBJ1-2; TRBD1 matches at 8 bases. Sequencing was done on a sample of blood. This clonotype was sampled from a male donor with papillary thyroid cancer or a benign thyroid nodule (not recorded which). Some clones in this sample may be carry-over from other donors' samples. The CDR3 nucleotides are TGTGCCAGCAGCTCCGGACAGGGAGGTGGCTACACCTTC. It encodes CASSSGQGGGYTF.